Here is one T cell receptor beta chain with its context. The data originate from a study of blood T cell repertoires in COVID-19. Across the whole study: Sites across the United States, Italy and Spain contributed samples from acute and convalescent COVID-19.

The table came from immunoSEQ multiplex PCR; TCRdb's copy has only in-frame clones and leaves some out. The repertoire has a few hundred thousand clones, about 87% of them found once; the top ten carry approximately 10%. CDR3 length equals 13 residues. The germline V and J ends were trimmed by 6 bases and 3 bases, with 11 bases remaining between them. The participants were between roughly 18 and 89 years old and came from about two dozen US areas. The V and J genes are TRBV12-3 or TRBV12-4 and TRBJ1-2; weak D call: TRBD1 (6 bases). What was sequenced was PBMCs or T cells enriched from blood (not recorded which). This sequence originates from a woman between 50 and 59 years old who had recovered from COVID-19. The CDR3 DNA reads TGTGCCAGCAGCCCTAGGACAGACTATGGCTACACCTTC. Protein: CASSPRTDYGYTF.